The rows below give T cell receptor beta chains drawn from one sample of a study of post-analysis software for immune sequencing data. Using its own MiXCR run on the PCR reads, TCRdb lists one record per CDR3 protein. The profile covers 600,000 to 750,000 distinct CDR3 sequences, with approximately 60% appearing a single time and 11% taken by the ten largest. Sequencing was done on a sample of blood. Receptors originate from a girl aged 2-9 years with multiple sclerosis. Both conserved end residues are part of each CDR3. Each record gives: J gene, V gene, clone size, D gene, CDR3 protein, CDR3 DNA. D genes are given only for firm matches. Some rows mark clone size as missing; the rest say once, few, many or name a class of expanded clone.

TRBJ2-3,TRBV6-2/TRBV6-3,NA,NA,CASRTSKDTQYF,TGTGCCAGCAGGACCTCAAAAGATACGCAGTATTTT
TRBJ2-1,TRBV4-1,few,NA,CASSPSQGYNEQFF,TGCGCCAGCAGCCCTTCCCAGGGCTACAATGAGCAGTTCTTC
TRBJ2-1,TRBV11-3,NA,TRBD2,CASSSGLAGELEQFF,TGTGCCAGCAGCTCAGGACTAGCGGGAGAGCTGGAGCAGTTCTTC
TRBJ2-5,TRBV7-2,NA,NA,CASSLDRGKSETQYF,TGTGCCAGCAGCTTAGATCGGGGGAAGTCGGAGACCCAGTACTTC
TRBJ2-3,TRBV2,NA,TRBD2,CASSETSGASTDTQYF,TGTGCCAGCAGTGAAACTAGCGGGGCTAGCACAGATACGCAGTATTTT
TRBJ2-1,TRBV5-1,few,TRBD2,CASSQTSGGYNEQFF,TGTGCCAGCAGCCAAACTAGCGGGGGGTACAATGAGCAGTTCTTC
TRBJ2-3,TRBV29-1,once,NA,CSGGLGRTDTQYF,TGCAGCGGCGGCCTCGGACGTACAGATACGCAGTATTTT
TRBJ2-5,TRBV20-1,NA,TRBD1,CSALLSGGSGETQYF,TGCAGTGCTCTACTGTCAGGGGGATCCGGGGAGACCCAGTACTTC
TRBJ1-4,TRBV10-3,NA,NA,CAISEGANEKLFF,TGTGCCATCAGTGAGGGGGCTAATGAAAAACTGTTTTTT
TRBJ1-1,TRBV4-3,NA,TRBD1,CASSYTMDREAFF,TGCGCCAGCAGTTATACTATGGACAGGGAAGCTTTCTTT
TRBJ2-7,TRBV20-1,NA,TRBD2,CSARTGGDEQYF,TGCAGTGCTCGAACGGGGGGGGACGAGCAGTACTTC
TRBJ2-1,TRBV18,NA,NA,CASSPVYRNEQFF,TGTGCCAGCTCACCAGTATATAGGAATGAGCAGTTCTTC
TRBJ2-3,TRBV20-1,NA,NA,CSASVEGPPDTQYF,TGCAGTGCTAGTGTGGAGGGGCCCCCAGATACGCAGTATTTT
TRBJ2-1,TRBV18,NA,TRBD2,CASSRTSVSSYNEQFF,TGTGCCAGCTCCCGAACTAGCGTGAGCTCCTACAATGAGCAGTTCTTC
TRBJ2-7,TRBV2,NA,NA,CASSGFSTYEQYF,TGTGCCAGCAGTGGCTTCAGCACCTACGAGCAGTACTTC
TRBJ2-3,TRBV10-3,NA,NA,CAISELDRPTDTQYF,TGTGCCATCAGTGAGTTGGACAGACCCACAGATACGCAGTATTTT
TRBJ2-7,TRBV14,NA,TRBD2,CASSPRLAYYEQYF,TGTGCCAGCAGCCCCCGACTAGCCTACTACGAGCAGTACTTC
TRBJ2-1,TRBV9,few,TRBD2,CASSLVLAGGRRSYNEQFF,TGTGCCAGCAGCCTAGTTCTAGCGGGAGGGCGGAGGTCGTACAATGAGCAGTTCTTC
TRBJ2-3,TRBV4-1,NA,TRBD2,CASSQYPSGRASDTQYF,TGCGCCAGCAGCCAGTACCCTAGCGGGAGGGCATCAGATACGCAGTATTTT
TRBJ2-5,TRBV4-2,NA,NA,CASSHGSAYQETQYF,TGTGCCAGCAGCCACGGCTCAGCGTACCAAGAGACCCAGTACTTC
TRBJ2-7,TRBV5-1,once,NA,CASRDTLFSYEQYF,TGCGCCAGCAGAGACACCTTATTCTCCTACGAGCAGTACTTC
TRBJ2-1,TRBV10-3,NA,TRBD2,CAISDPDYSGGNEQFF,TGTGCCATCAGCGACCCCGACTATAGCGGGGGAAATGAGCAGTTCTTC
TRBJ2-3,TRBV20-1,NA,TRBD2,CSAQRTSGGADTQYF,TGCAGTGCTCAACGCACTAGCGGGGGTGCAGATACGCAGTATTTT
TRBJ2-7,TRBV3-1,once,NA,CASSQAGGFHSYEQYF,TGTGCCAGCAGCCAAGCGGGTGGGTTTCATTCCTACGAGCAGTACTTC
TRBJ2-5,TRBV6-2/TRBV6-3,NA,NA,CASSFVRTPQGTQYF,TGTGCCAGCAGTTTTGTTCGGACACCTCAAGGGACCCAGTACTTC
TRBJ2-1,TRBV20-1,NA,NA,CSASKLEQFF,TGCAGTGCTAGTAAGCTTGAGCAGTTCTTC
TRBJ1-5,TRBV6-2/TRBV6-3,NA,TRBD1,CASSYRGQGNQPQHF,TGTGCCAGCAGTTACCGCGGACAGGGCAATCAGCCCCAGCATTTT
TRBJ1-1,TRBV5-1,NA,NA,CASSSSQVNTEAFF,TGCGCCAGCAGCTCATCACAGGTGAACACTGAAGCTTTCTTT
TRBJ1-6,TRBV6-1,NA,TRBD1,CASRYDRGNSPLHF,TGTGCCAGCAGATACGACAGGGGAAATTCACCCCTCCACTTT
TRBJ2-1,TRBV21-1,NA,NA,CASSNLEQFF,TGTGCCAGCAGCAATCTTGAGCAGTTCTTC
TRBJ2-1,TRBV5-1,NA,TRBD2,CASSLGGVGGPSQQFF,TGCGCCAGCAGCTTGGGGGGAGTGGGAGGGCCGTCCCAGCAGTTCTTC
TRBJ2-5,TRBV6-5,NA,TRBD2,CASSPITSAQETQYF,TGTGCCAGCAGCCCTATCACTAGCGCCCAAGAGACCCAGTACTTC
TRBJ2-5,TRBV6-6,NA,NA,CASSYAGARGTQYF,TGTGCCAGCAGTTACGCGGGGGCCAGGGGGACCCAGTACTTC
TRBJ2-3,TRBV21-1,NA,NA,CASSKGGRDHGDTQYF,TGTGCCAGCAGCAAAGGAGGCAGGGACCATGGAGATACGCAGTATTTT
TRBJ2-7,TRBV20-1,NA,NA,CSARVSLRNEQYF,TGCAGTGCTAGAGTCTCTTTACGTAACGAGCAGTACTTC
TRBJ2-5,TRBV4-3,NA,NA,CASSQGLGWEETQYF,TGCGCCAGCAGCCAAGGCCTCGGGTGGGAAGAGACCCAGTACTTC
TRBJ2-3,TRBV7-2,NA,NA,CASSPFLTQYF,TGTGCCAGCAGCCCTTTCCTCACGCAGTATTTT
TRBJ1-2,TRBV18,NA,NA,CASFSGPDGYTF,TGTGCCAGCTTCTCCGGGCCCGACGGCTACACCTTC
TRBJ2-3,TRBV20-1,NA,NA,CSERPVGADTQYF,TGCAGTGAGAGACCGGTTGGGGCAGATACGCAGTATTTT
TRBJ2-1,TRBV20-1,few,TRBD2,CSGRSGGGYNEQFF,TGCAGTGGGCGGTCTGGCGGGGGTTACAATGAGCAGTTCTTC
TRBJ2-1,TRBV7-2,NA,NA,CASSSTLLASYNEQFF,TGTGCCAGCAGCTCCACCTTACTAGCCTCCTACAATGAGCAGTTCTTC
TRBJ2-5,TRBV28,few,NA,CASRQGRTREIVTQYF,TGTGCCAGCAGACAGGGCCGGACTAGGGAAATAGTGACCCAGTACTTC
TRBJ2-3,TRBV10-3,few,NA,CAISSTDTQYF,TGTGCCATTTCTAGCACAGATACGCAGTATTTT
TRBJ2-5,TRBV7-2,NA,TRBD2,CASSFSGGYNEQYF,TGTGCCAGCAGCTTTAGCGGGGGCTACAATGAGCAGTACTTC
TRBJ1-3,TRBV6-5,NA,NA,CASRVHEGFGNTIYF,TGTGCCAGCAGGGTACACGAAGGGTTTGGAAACACCATATATTTT
TRBJ1-1,TRBV5-5,NA,NA,CASSLVPLGGNTEAFF,TGTGCCAGCAGCTTGGTTCCCTTGGGGGGGAACACTGAAGCTTTCTTT
TRBJ2-3,TRBV14,NA,NA,CASSPLDGIRTDTQYF,TGTGCCAGCAGCCCCCTAGACGGGATTCGCACAGATACGCAGTATTTT
TRBJ2-1,TRBV5-1,NA,NA,CASSPGRGGRDEQFF,TGCGCCAGCAGCCCCGGAAGGGGAGGAAGGGATGAGCAGTTCTTC
TRBJ2-3,TRBV12-3/TRBV12-4,few,NA,CASSPGLRTDTQYF,TGTGCCAGCAGTCCGGGCCTTAGGACAGATACGCAGTATTTT
TRBJ1-2,TRBV10-3,NA,NA,CAISDTDNYGYTF,TGTGCCATCAGCGACACTGATAACTATGGCTACACCTTC
TRBJ2-7,TRBV30,once,TRBD2,CAWSEAGGPYEQYF,TGTGCCTGGAGTGAGGCGGGAGGGCCCTACGAGCAGTACTTC
TRBJ1-1,TRBV6-6,NA,NA,CASSYGGGLNTEAFF,TGTGCCAGCAGTTACGGTGGGGGTTTGAACACTGAAGCTTTCTTT
TRBJ1-6,TRBV10-3,few,NA,CAISDTGVDSPLHF,TGTGCCATCAGTGATACGGGTGTCGATTCACCCCTCCACTTT
TRBJ2-5,TRBV3-1,NA,NA,CATFSRGSSRETQYF,TGTGCCACCTTCTCGCGGGGTTCCTCCAGGGAGACCCAGTACTTC
TRBJ2-1,TRBV29-1,NA,NA,CSVTDQSSYNEQFF,TGCAGCGTCACCGACCAGAGCTCCTACAATGAGCAGTTCTTC